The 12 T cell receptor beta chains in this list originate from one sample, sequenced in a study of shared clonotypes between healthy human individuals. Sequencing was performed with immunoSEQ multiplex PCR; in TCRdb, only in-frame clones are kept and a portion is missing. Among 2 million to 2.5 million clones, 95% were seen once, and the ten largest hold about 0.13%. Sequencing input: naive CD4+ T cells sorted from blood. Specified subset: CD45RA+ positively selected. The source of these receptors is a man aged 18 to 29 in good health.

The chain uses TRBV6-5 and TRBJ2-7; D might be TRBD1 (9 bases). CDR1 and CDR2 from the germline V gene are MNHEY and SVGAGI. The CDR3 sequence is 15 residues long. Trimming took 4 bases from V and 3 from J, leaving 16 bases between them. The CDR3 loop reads CASSSRGGQGYEQYF. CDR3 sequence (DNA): TGTGCCAGCAGTTCACGGGGGGGACAGGGCTACGAGCAGTACTTC.

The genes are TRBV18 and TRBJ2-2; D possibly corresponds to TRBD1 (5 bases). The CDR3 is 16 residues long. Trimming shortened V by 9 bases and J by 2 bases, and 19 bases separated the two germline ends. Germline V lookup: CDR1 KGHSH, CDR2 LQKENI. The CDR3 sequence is CASTSLTARNTGELFF. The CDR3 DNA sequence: TGTGCCAGTACATCTTTGACAGCTAGAAACACCGGGGAGCTGTTTTTT. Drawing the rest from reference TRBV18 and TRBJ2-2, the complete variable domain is NAGVMQNPRHLVRRRGQEARLRCSPMKGHSHVYWYRQLPEEGLKFMVYLQKENIIDESGMPKERFSAEFPKEGPSILRIQQVVRGDSAAYFCASTSLTARNTGELFFGEGSRLTVL.

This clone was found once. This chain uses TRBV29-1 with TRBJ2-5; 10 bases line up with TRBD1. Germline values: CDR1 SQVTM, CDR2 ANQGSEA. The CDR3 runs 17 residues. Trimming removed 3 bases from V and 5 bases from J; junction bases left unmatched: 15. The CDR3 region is CSVERTGGIPLRETQYF. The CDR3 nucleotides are TGCAGCGTTGAGCGGACAGGGGGGATACCTCTAAGGGAGACCCAGTACTTC.

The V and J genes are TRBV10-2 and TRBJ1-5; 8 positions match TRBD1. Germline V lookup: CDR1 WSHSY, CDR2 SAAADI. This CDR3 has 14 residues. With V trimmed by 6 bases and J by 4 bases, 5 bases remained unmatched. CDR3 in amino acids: CASRDRAINQPQHF. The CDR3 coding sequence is TGCGCCAGCAGGGACAGGGCGATTAATCAGCCCCAGCATTTT.

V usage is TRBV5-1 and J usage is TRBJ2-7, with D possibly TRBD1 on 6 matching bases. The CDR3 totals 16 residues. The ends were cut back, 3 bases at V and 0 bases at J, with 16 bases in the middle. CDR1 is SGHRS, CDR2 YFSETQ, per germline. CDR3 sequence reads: CASSWGTYESSYEQYF. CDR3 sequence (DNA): TGCGCCAGCAGCTGGGGGACATATGAGAGCTCCTACGAGCAGTACTTC.

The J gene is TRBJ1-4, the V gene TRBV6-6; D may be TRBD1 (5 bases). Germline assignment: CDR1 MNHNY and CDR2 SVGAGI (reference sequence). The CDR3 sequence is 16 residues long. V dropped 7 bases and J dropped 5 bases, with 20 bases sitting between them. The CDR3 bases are TGTGCCAGCACCCACCCGACAGAGACGATAAATGAAAAACTGTTTTTT. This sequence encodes CASTHPTETINEKLFF.

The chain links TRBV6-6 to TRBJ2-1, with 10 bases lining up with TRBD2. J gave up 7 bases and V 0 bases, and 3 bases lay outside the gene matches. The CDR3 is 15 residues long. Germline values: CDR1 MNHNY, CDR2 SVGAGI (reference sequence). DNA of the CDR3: TGTGCCAGCAGTTACTCGAATAGCGGGGGGAATGAGCAGTTCTTC. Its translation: CASSYSNSGGNEQFF.

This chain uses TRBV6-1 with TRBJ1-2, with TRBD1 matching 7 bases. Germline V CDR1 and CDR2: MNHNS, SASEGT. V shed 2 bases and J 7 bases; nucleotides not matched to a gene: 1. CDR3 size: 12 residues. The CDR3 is CASSERDSGYTF. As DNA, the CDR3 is TGTGCCAGCAGTGAAAGGGACAGTGGCTACACCTTC.

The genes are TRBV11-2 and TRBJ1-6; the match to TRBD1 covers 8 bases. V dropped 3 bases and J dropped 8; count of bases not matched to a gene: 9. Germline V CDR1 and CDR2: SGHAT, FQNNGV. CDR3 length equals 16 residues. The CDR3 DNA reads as TGTGCCAGCAGCTTTATTTGGACAGGGCCGGATTCACCCCTCCACTTT. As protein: CASSFIWTGPDSPLHF.

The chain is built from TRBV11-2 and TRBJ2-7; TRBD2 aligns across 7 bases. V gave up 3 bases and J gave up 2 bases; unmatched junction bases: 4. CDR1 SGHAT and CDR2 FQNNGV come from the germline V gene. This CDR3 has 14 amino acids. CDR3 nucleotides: TGTGCCAGCAGCTTTGAGGGACTACCCTACGAGCAGTACTTC. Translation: CASSFEGLPYEQYF.

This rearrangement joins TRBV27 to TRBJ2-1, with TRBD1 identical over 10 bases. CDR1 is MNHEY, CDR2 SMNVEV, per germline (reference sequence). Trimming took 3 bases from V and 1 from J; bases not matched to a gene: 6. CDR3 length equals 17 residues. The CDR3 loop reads CASSFRTGGSSYNEQFF. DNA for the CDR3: TGTGCCAGCAGTTTCCGGACAGGGGGTTCGTCCTACAATGAGCAGTTCTTC.

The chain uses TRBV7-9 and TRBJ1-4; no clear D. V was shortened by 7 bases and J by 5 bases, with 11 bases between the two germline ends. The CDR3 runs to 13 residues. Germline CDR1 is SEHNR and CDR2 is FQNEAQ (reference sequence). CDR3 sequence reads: CASTLGGNEKLFF. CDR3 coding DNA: TGTGCCAGCACCCTCGGAGGGAATGAAAAACTGTTTTTT.